What follows are 30 T cell receptor beta chains derived from one specimen sequenced in a study of identical twins. From the 5' RACE reads, TCRdb called clonotypes with MiXCR, one entry per CDR3 protein. The repertoire holds more than 650,000 distinct CDR3 sequences, with 5.5% to 6.5% as singletons. Specimen: naive T cells sorted from blood. The receptors shown here come from a man younger than 35 in good health.

The gene calls are TRBV12-5 and TRBJ1-1, with 8 bases that match TRBD1. This CDR3 has 13 residues. Germline CDR1 reads LGHNT; CDR2 reads FRNRAP. V lost 11 bases to trimming and J lost 10 bases; unmatched junction nucleotides: 15. Here the CDR3 DNA reads TGTGCTGTCAGGGGGCTGGCCCACCCGGCAGCTTTCTTT. Encoded protein: CAVRGLAHPAAFF.

This CDR3 reads CASTEGRGMNTEAFF. CDR3 sequence (DNA): TGTGCCAGCACTGAGGGACGGGGAATGAACACTGAAGCTTTCTTT. The chain is built from TRBV25-1 and TRBJ1-1; the D gene is possibly TRBD1 (5 bases). The germline V and J ends were trimmed by 7 bases and 0 bases, with 15 bases remaining between them. The CDR3 is made up of 15 amino acids. Germline CDR1 reads MGHDK; CDR2 reads SYGVNS.

This clonotype was seen more than once but under ten times. The chain is built from TRBV6-1 and TRBJ2-3, with 9 bases fitting TRBD1. The CDR3 sequence is 15 residues long. V trimming: 5 bases; J trimming: 1 base; junction bases outside the gene matches: 4. CDR1 is MNHNS and CDR2 is SASEGT in the germline V gene. CDR3: CASSRTGAGTDTQYF. The CDR3 coding sequence is TGTGCCAGCAGTCGGACAGGGGCGGGCACAGATACGCAGTATTTT.

CDR3 sequence: CATSRDSQEVYYGYTF. Written as DNA, the CDR3 is TGTGCCACCAGCAGAGATTCCCAAGAAGTCTACTATGGCTACACCTTC. The V call is TRBV15, the J call TRBJ1-2; D gene unclear. CDR1 LNHNV and CDR2 YYDKDF come from the germline V gene (reference sequence). The germline V and J ends were trimmed by 0 bases and 3 bases, with 14 bases remaining between them. The CDR3 extends over 16 amino acids.

In its sample, this clonotype was seen a few times. The rearrangement joins TRBV29-1 to TRBJ2-5, with a weak D call TRBD1 (5 bases). V shed 4 bases and J shed 1 base, with 10 bases lying between them. Germline loops: CDR1 SQVTM, CDR2 ANQGSEA. The CDR3 has 13 amino acids. The DNA of the CDR3 is TGCAGCGTTGCTGGTGGGGCCCAAGAGACCCAGTACTTC. It translates to CSVAGGAQETQYF.

This clonotype appeared a few times. The chain is built from TRBV2 and TRBJ1-2; D is uncertain. V gave up 9 bases and J gave up 4 bases, with 12 bases separating them. The germline CDR1 and CDR2 sequences are SNHLY and FYNNEI. The CDR3 is 12 residues long. The CDR3 loop is CARYPGPYGYTF. CDR3 in DNA: TGTGCCAGATATCCGGGCCCCTATGGCTACACCTTC.

The chain carries TRBV5-1 and TRBJ2-1; perhaps TRBD1 as D (6 bases). The CDR3 covers 14 residues. Trimming took 5 bases from V and 4 from J, leaving 13 bases between them. Looked up from germline, CDR1 is SGHRS and CDR2 is YFSETQ. CDR3 in amino acids: CASSMTGQYNEQFF. Here the CDR3 DNA reads TGCGCCAGCAGTATGACAGGCCAGTACAATGAGCAGTTCTTC.

This clonotype was observed a handful of times. The chain carries TRBV5-1 and TRBJ2-1; 8 positions agree with TRBD1. The trim removed 4 bases at V and 1 base at J, leaving 10 bases unmatched. Germline V gene data show CDR1 as SGHRS and CDR2 as YFSETQ. The CDR3 is 17 residues long. CDR3 protein: CASSARTGLRSYNEQFF. The CDR3 DNA reads TGCGCCAGCAGCGCCCGGACAGGGCTTAGGTCCTACAATGAGCAGTTCTTC.

Many counts were recorded for this clonotype. This chain connects TRBV2 to TRBJ1-5, with a possible D match to TRBD1 (6 bases). Trimming took 5 bases from V and 10 from J, leaving 12 bases between them. Per germline, CDR1 SNHLY and CDR2 FYNNEI. There are 12 residues in the CDR3. The CDR3 region is CASSREQGPQHF. The CDR3 coding sequence is TGTGCCAGCAGTCGTGAACAGGGACCCCAGCATTTT.

This clonotype was counted at least ten times. The V call is TRBV12-3 or TRBV12-4, the J call TRBJ2-1; 11 bases agree with TRBD2. The CDR3 is 15 amino acids. V dropped 5 bases and J dropped 9; count of bases not matched to a gene: 9. The CDR3 sequence is CASSPRTSGSSEQFF. CDR3 bases: TGTGCCAGCAGTCCTCGCACTAGCGGGAGCAGTGAGCAGTTCTTC.

The table lists this clonotype with many counts. The J gene is TRBJ2-1, the V gene TRBV4-1; D is possibly TRBD2 (6 bases). The V end was cut by 2 bases, the J end by 0 bases, with 14 bases between. The CDR3 has 17 amino acids. Germline lookup yields CDR1 MGHRA and CDR2 YSYEKL. CDR3 sequence: CASSQLSGLSSYNEQFF. DNA for the CDR3: TGCGCCAGCAGCCAACTCTCGGGACTGAGCTCCTACAATGAGCAGTTCTTC.

The chain recombines TRBV12-3 or TRBV12-4 with TRBJ2-1; tentatively, D is TRBD2 (5 bases). Trimming shortened V by 5 bases and J by 2 bases, and 13 bases separated the two germline ends. The CDR3 has 15 residues. CDR3 amino acids: CASSRTATTYNEQFF. CDR3 nucleotides: TGTGCCAGCAGTCGGACTGCAACTACCTACAATGAGCAGTTCTTC.

The V and J genes are TRBV30 and TRBJ2-7; TRBD1 aligns across 8 bases. Trimming removed 4 bases from V and 1 base from J; junction bases left unmatched: 3. Germline CDR1 is GTSNPN and CDR2 is SVGIG (reference sequence). The CDR3 spans 13 residues. The CDR3, as DNA: TGTGCCTGGATGGACAGGGCATCCTACGAGCAGTACTTC. The encoded protein is CAWMDRASYEQYF.

This clonotype has ten or more counts. The chain employs TRBV6-2 or TRBV6-3 and TRBJ2-7; 11 nucleotides line up with TRBD2. V dropped 0 bases and J dropped 9; count of bases not matched to a gene: 7. CDR1 is MNHEY and CDR2 is SVGEGT in the germline V gene. This CDR3 has 15 amino acids. CDR3 DNA sequence: TGTGCCAGCAGTTACTCGACTAGCGGGGCCACCGGGCAGTACTTC. This sequence encodes CASSYSTSGATGQYF.

This clonotype was counted ten times or more. This chain links TRBV27 with TRBJ2-5; D is unclear. Trimming pared 8 bases from V and 5 bases from J, leaving 9 bases between. CDR3 length: 11 residues. The germline V gene has CDR1 MNHEY and CDR2 SMNVEV (reference sequence). Written as DNA, the CDR3 is TGTGCCAGCGCCTTCCGGGAGACCCAGTACTTC. Translation gives CASAFRETQYF.

This clonotype was found many times. The chain joins TRBV20-1 to TRBJ1-1; D gene uncertain. V lost 3 bases, J lost 0 bases, and 11 bases lay in between. The germline gives CDR1 DFQATT, CDR2 SNEGSKA (reference sequence). The CDR3 loop spans 14 amino acids. Here the CDR3 reads CSASGLRVNTEAFF. The CDR3 coding sequence is TGCAGTGCTAGCGGTTTGAGGGTGAACACTGAAGCTTTCTTT.

This clonotype was seen a few times. The chain links TRBV6-1 to TRBJ2-7; D possibly corresponds to TRBD1 (7 bases). The V end was cut by 2 bases, the J end by 2 bases, with 16 bases between. The CDR3 contains 16 residues. The germline V gene encodes CDR1 MNHNS and CDR2 SASEGT. CDR3 in DNA: TGTGCCAGCAGTGAAATGCCCGCAGGGGGGACCTACGAGCAGTACGTC. Translated, it gives CASSEMPAGGTYEQYV.

This clonotype has at least ten counts. The chain recombines TRBV9 with TRBJ2-7; D possibly uses TRBD1 or TRBD2 (6 bases each). The CDR3 is made up of 12 amino acids. The V end was cut by 0 bases, the J end by 6 bases, with 7 bases between. CDR1 and CDR2 (germline): SGDLS, YYNGEE. The CDR3 coding sequence is TGTGCCAGCAGCGTAGAGGGGGGCGAGCAGTACTTC. Its protein is CASSVEGGEQYF.

The sample holds many counts of this clonotype. The chain links TRBV20-1 to TRBJ1-6, with D perhaps TRBD1 (5 bases). Germline V gene sequence: CDR1 DFQATT, CDR2 SNEGSKA (reference sequence). Trimming removed 1 base from V and 8 bases from J, with 15 bases in between. The CDR3 loop spans 15 amino acids. The DNA of the CDR3 is TGCAGTGCTAGAGGGGGCGGCGGCGGATATTCACCCCTCCACTTT. Amino acid sequence: CSARGGGGGYSPLHF.

This clonotype was picked up many times. The chain uses TRBV24-1 and TRBJ1-1, with 8 bases aligning to TRBD1. The CDR3 extends over 13 amino acids. CDR1 and CDR2 from the germline V gene are KGHDR and SFDVKD. V was clipped by 4 bases and J by 8 bases; unmatched bases: 5. This CDR3 reads CATSDRTGFEAFF. The CDR3 DNA is TGTGCCACCAGTGACCGGACAGGGTTCGAAGCTTTCTTT.

This clonotype was observed at least ten times. The chain joins TRBV6-1 to TRBJ2-3; D possibly corresponds to TRBD2 (6 bases). V was clipped by 7 bases and J by 0 bases, with 17 bases between them. The CDR3 is 16 amino acids. The germline CDR1 and CDR2 sequences are MNHNS and SASEGT. The CDR3 sequence is CASTLTSSGSTDTQYF. The CDR3 coding sequence is TGTGCCAGCACCCTTACGTCCAGCGGGAGCACAGATACGCAGTATTTT.

This clonotype has ten or more counts. CDR3 nucleotides: TGTGCCAGCAGCTCCACACCCCTAGCGGGAGATCTGAACGAGCAGTACTTC. It is translated as CASSSTPLAGDLNEQYF. The V and J genes are TRBV7-6 and TRBJ2-7, with 10 bases fitting TRBD2. The V and J ends lost 4 bases and 5 bases, in that order; junction bases with no gene match: 14. The CDR3 consists of 17 residues. The germline gives CDR1 SGHVS, CDR2 FNYEAQ.

This clonotype showed up many times. The chain recombines TRBV12-3 or TRBV12-4 with TRBJ2-2; TRBD2 matches at 9 bases. This CDR3 comprises 18 residues. J was trimmed by 5 bases and V by 2 bases; bases with no gene match: 12. The CDR3 protein is CASSLSPLLTSGTGELFF. CDR3 nucleotide sequence: TGTGCCAGCAGTTTATCCCCCCTTTTGACTAGCGGAACCGGGGAGCTGTTTTTT.

In its sample, this clonotype was seen many times. V is TRBV4-2 and J is TRBJ2-1; 9 bases agree with TRBD1. This CDR3 has 15 amino acids. V lost 0 bases, J lost 3 bases, and 0 bases stayed unmatched. Germline lookup yields CDR1 LGHNA and CDR2 YNFKEQ. CDR3 nucleotide sequence: TGTGCCAGCAGCCAAGAGACAGGGGGCTACAATGAGCAGTTCTTC. This encodes CASSQETGGYNEQFF.

On this clonotype itself: The junction departs from germline at one end; a sequencing error may be responsible. The chain is built from TRBV14 and TRBJ2-3; 9 nucleotides agree with TRBD2. This CDR3 has 15 amino acids. Germline assignment: CDR1 SGHDN and CDR2 FVKESK. The CDR3 loop is CACSQGLAHTDTQYF. The CDR3 bases are TGTGCCTGCAGCCAAGGACTAGCGCACACAGATACGCAGTATTTT.

There are many counts of this clonotype. V and J are TRBV25-1 and TRBJ2-5, with D perhaps matching TRBD1 or TRBD2 (5 bases each). Between the trimmed V and J ends, which lost 3 bases and 3 bases, there was a span of 14 bases. This CDR3 spans 15 amino acids. CDR1 and CDR2 from the germline V gene are MGHDK and SYGVNS. The DNA for the CDR3 is TGTGCCAGCAGTGACCCCGGGACGGCCGAAGAGACCCAGTACTTC. Amino acids: CASSDPGTAEETQYF.

With respect to this clonotype: A much bigger clone sits one base away, suggesting this may be a read error. The chain joins TRBV20-1 to TRBJ2-2, with 7 bases fitting TRBD2. CDR3 length: 14 amino acids. Germline values: CDR1 DFQATT, CDR2 SNEGSKA (reference sequence). Losses at the gene ends were 1 base for V and 8 bases for J; bases not matched to a gene: 7. The CDR3 DNA sequence: TGCAGTGCTAGAGCCCGGACTAGTCGGGGGGAGCTGTTTTTT. Translating it yields CSARARTSRGELFF.

There are a few counts of this clonotype. The CDR3 protein is CASSTSSGRPQSTDTQYF. DNA of the CDR3: TGTGCCAGCAGTACCTCTAGCGGACGCCCGCAAAGCACAGATACGCAGTATTTT. The J gene is TRBJ2-3, the V gene TRBV27; 7 nucleotides align to TRBD2. Germline V gives CDR1 MNHEY, CDR2 SMNVEV (reference sequence). J gave up 0 bases and V 5 bases, and 14 bases lay outside the gene matches. This CDR3 has 18 amino acids.

This clonotype was seen at least ten times. V usage is TRBV7-2 and J usage is TRBJ2-1, with D possibly called TRBD1 or TRBD2 (5 bases each). This CDR3 region has 15 residues. Trimming stripped 2 bases from V and 4 bases from J, with 12 bases between. The germline gives CDR1 SGHTA, CDR2 FQGNSA. The DNA for the CDR3 is TGTGCCAGCAGCTTATCCGGGACGGAATACAATGAGCAGTTCTTC. Its translation is CASSLSGTEYNEQFF.

In its sample, this clonotype was seen many times. J is TRBJ2-2 and V is TRBV12-3 or TRBV12-4; weak D call: TRBD2 (5 bases). V lost 8 bases and J lost 0, with 13 bases in between. The CDR3 is made up of 15 amino acids. CDR3 loop: CASHDLATNTGELFF. For the CDR3, the DNA is TGTGCCAGCCACGACTTAGCGACGAACACCGGGGAGCTGTTTTTT.